What follows are 27 T cell receptor beta chains derived from one specimen sequenced in a study of neurological immune-mediated disorders. TCRdb itself ran the 5' RACE reads through MiXCR, one entry per CDR3 protein. Here the sample spans more than 50,000 distinct CDR3 sequences, 3.5% to 4.5% being singletons. What was sequenced was PBMCs. Receptors were obtained from a woman aged 50 to 60 with multiple sclerosis.

This clonotype was picked up many times. The rearrangement joins TRBV7-2 to TRBJ2-7, with D uncertain. The CDR3 is 15 residues long. Germline CDR1 SGHTA, CDR2 FQGNSA. Trimming shortened V by 5 bases and J by 0 bases, and 14 bases separated the two germline ends. The CDR3 is CASSPAWQSSYEQYF. DNA of the CDR3: TGTGCCAGCAGCCCGGCGTGGCAAAGCTCCTACGAGCAGTACTTC. The variable domain in full, with the rest retrieved from reference TRBV7-2 and TRBJ2-7, is GAGVSQSPSNKVTEKGKDVELRCDPISGHTALYWYRQSLGQGLEFLIYFQGNSAPDKSGLPSDRFSAERTGGSVSTLTIQRTQQEDSAVYLCASSPAWQSSYEQYFGPGTRLTVT.

This clonotype was observed at least ten times. The chain uses TRBV29-1 and TRBJ2-5; possibly TRBD1 for D (6 bases). Trimming removed 8 bases from V and 1 base from J, with 11 bases in between. The germline V gene encodes CDR1 SQVTM and CDR2 ANQGSEA. This CDR3 has 12 residues. In DNA form, the CDR3 reads TGCAGCCTTGTGGGGGCCCAAGAGACCCAGTACTTC. It is translated as CSLVGAQETQYF.

This clonotype has ten or more counts. The CDR3 loop is CASRLGSSNQPQHF. In DNA, the CDR3 is TGTGCCAGCAGACTCGGAAGTAGCAATCAGCCCCAGCATTTT. The J gene is TRBJ1-5, the V gene TRBV5-5; D remains ambiguous. This CDR3 has 14 amino acids. Trimming took off 5 bases at V and 0 bases at J, with 9 bases between the two ends. Germline V gene sequence: CDR1 SGHKS, CDR2 YYEKEE (reference sequence).

This clonotype was counted many times. The chain joins TRBV20-1 to TRBJ2-1, with TRBD1 matching over 7 bases. V shed 3 bases and J 10 bases; nucleotides not matched to a gene: 6. The CDR3 has 12 amino acids. Germline CDR1 and CDR2: DFQATT and SNEGSKA (reference sequence). CDR3: CSASMRGREQFF. CDR3 in DNA: TGCAGTGCTAGTATGAGGGGGCGAGAGCAGTTCTTC.

Ten or more counts support this clonotype. This chain uses TRBV5-1 with TRBJ1-1; D perhaps matches TRBD1 (5 bases). The CDR3 runs to 11 residues. V gave up 4 bases and J gave up 9 bases, with 10 bases separating them. The germline V gene has CDR1 SGHRS and CDR2 YFSETQ. CDR3: CASSEGPKAFF. In nucleotides, the CDR3 is TGCGCCAGCAGCGAGGGACCAAAAGCTTTCTTT. The full variable domain, in which reference TRBV5-1 and TRBJ1-1 provide the parts outside the CDR3, is KAGVTQTPRYLIKTRGQQVTLSCSPISGHRSVSWYQQTPGQGLQFLFEYFSETQRNKGNFPGRFSGRQFSNSRSEMNVSTLELGDSALYLCASSEGPKAFFGQGTRLTVV.

In this sample, this clonotype turned up many times. In DNA, the CDR3 is TGCAGTGCAACTCGACAGGAGGGCTACACCTTC. Its translation is CSATRQEGYTF. V gene TRBV20-1 combines with J gene TRBJ1-2; a weak D match, TRBD1 (6 bases). Germline CDR1 DFQATT, CDR2 SNEGSKA (reference sequence). The V end was cut by 6 bases, the J end by 8 bases, with 13 bases between. This CDR3 is built from 11 residues.

In this sample, this clonotype turned up many times. V is TRBV6-6 and J is TRBJ2-3; D ambiguous. Trimming took off 2 bases at V and 0 bases at J, with 9 bases between the two ends. CDR1 and CDR2 from the germline V gene are MNHNY and SVGAGI (reference sequence). The CDR3 sequence is 15 residues long. For the CDR3, the DNA is TGTGCCAGCAGTTACGTTGGGATTAGCACAGATACGCAGTATTTT. It is translated as CASSYVGISTDTQYF.

This clonotype showed up many times. The chain combines TRBV12-3 or TRBV12-4 with TRBJ2-1; D is uncertain. The CDR3 contains 11 residues. Trimming pared 8 bases from V and 7 bases from J, leaving 9 bases between. The CDR3 coding sequence is TGTGCCAGCGCCCGTGGGAATGAGCAGTTCTTC. It codes for CASARGNEQFF.

The sample holds many counts of this clonotype. The rearrangement joins TRBV12-3 or TRBV12-4 to TRBJ2-3; D call uncertain. V was clipped by 3 bases and J by 6 bases, with 7 bases between them. The CDR3 has 12 residues. CDR3: CASSLISDTQYF. The CDR3 region has the DNA TGTGCCAGCAGTTTGATTTCCGATACGCAGTATTTT.

This clonotype has ten or more counts. This chain connects TRBV3-1 to TRBJ2-1, with unresolved D. Germline lookup yields CDR1 LGHDT and CDR2 YNNKEL (reference sequence). The CDR3 has 13 amino acids. Trimming took off 4 bases at V and 4 bases at J, with 8 bases between the two ends. CDR3 in DNA: TGTGCCAGCAGCCCCCGGAATTACAATGAGCAGTTCTTC. Encoded protein: CASSPRNYNEQFF.

Many counts were recorded for this clonotype. The CDR3 coding sequence is TGCAGCGTTGGGGACGGCTCCGAGTATTCACCCCTCCACTTT. This sequence encodes CSVGDGSEYSPLHF. The genes are TRBV29-1 and TRBJ1-6; possible D gene TRBD1, 5 bases. The V and J ends lost 4 bases and 8 bases respectively, with 15 bases between them. The germline CDR1 and CDR2 sequences are SQVTM and ANQGSEA. This CDR3 is built from 14 residues.

This clonotype was seen many times. This sequence joins TRBV7-2 and TRBJ2-2; weak D call: TRBD2 (6 bases). This CDR3 has 15 amino acids. Per the germline V gene, CDR1 is SGHTA and CDR2 is FQGNSA. Trimming pared 5 bases from V and 7 bases from J, leaving 17 bases between. The CDR3 DNA reads as TGTGCCAGCAGCCCTGACGGGGGAGCGATCGGGGAGCTGTTTTTT. It translates to CASSPDGGAIGELFF.

This clonotype was seen a handful of times. This chain uses TRBV4-2 with TRBJ1-2; D gene ambiguous. The length of the CDR3 is 17 residues. The V end lost 0 bases, the J end lost 7 bases, and 21 bases lay between the germline ends. Germline V gene data show CDR1 as LGHNA and CDR2 as YNFKEQ. The CDR3 protein is CASSQDMTSQHPGGYTF. The CDR3 coding sequence is TGTGCCAGCAGCCAAGATATGACAAGCCAACATCCCGGTGGCTACACCTTC.

This clonotype was seen many times. CDR3 in amino acids: CSAKQTGGSNYGYTF. DNA of the CDR3: TGCAGTGCTAAGCAGACAGGGGGCAGTAACTATGGCTACACCTTC. V usage is TRBV20-1 and J usage is TRBJ1-2; TRBD1 matches 10 bases. Germline V CDR1 and CDR2: DFQATT, SNEGSKA (reference sequence). V lost 4 bases and J lost 1; bases outside the gene matches: 6. This CDR3 spans 15 amino acids.

This clonotype occurred many times. The V call is TRBV12-3 or TRBV12-4, the J call TRBJ2-1; the D is unclear. Trimming cost V 7 bases and J 4 bases, with 14 bases left between them. CDR3 length equals 14 residues. The CDR3, as DNA: TGTGCCAGCACCTTCCTAGAATCATACAATGAGCAGTTCTTC. It specifies CASTFLESYNEQFF.

This clonotype has a handful of counts. Possible read error: a much larger clone is one base away. The V call is TRBV5-1, the J call TRBJ2-7; 9 bases fit TRBD1. The CDR3 length is 15 residues. Germline lookup yields CDR1 SGHRS and CDR2 YFSETQ. V was pared by 2 bases and J by 7 bases, with 10 bases of the junction left unmatched. CDR3 residues: CASSFETGGRQEQYF. The CDR3 bases are TGCGCCAGCAGCTTCGAGACAGGGGGTCGGCAAGAGCAGTACTTC.

In this sample, this clonotype turned up many times. The chain carries TRBV20-1 and TRBJ2-5; the match to TRBD2 covers 13 bases. CDR3 length: 15 residues. V gave up 5 bases and J gave up 4 bases; unmatched junction bases: 7. Germline V gene sequence: CDR1 DFQATT, CDR2 SNEGSKA (reference sequence). CDR3 sequence (DNA): TGCAGTGCTCCCGGACTAGCGGGAGTGGGAGAGACCCAGTACTTC. Protein product: CSAPGLAGVGETQYF.

This clonotype was counted many times. The V call is TRBV20-1, the J call TRBJ2-3; the match to TRBD2 covers 8 bases. After removal of 3 bases from V and 6 bases from J, the junction contained 8 bases not matched to a gene. CDR3 size: 14 residues. Germline V gene data show CDR1 as DFQATT and CDR2 as SNEGSKA (reference sequence). In nucleotides, the CDR3 is TGCAGTGCTAGGAAACTAGCGGAGGCGGATACGCAGTATTTT. It codes for CSARKLAEADTQYF.

In this sample, this clonotype turned up many times. The rearrangement joins TRBV7-2 to TRBJ2-1, with D tentatively TRBD1 (6 bases). CDR1 and CDR2 (germline): SGHTA, FQGNSA. The CDR3 runs 15 residues. Trimming removed 4 bases from V and 1 base from J, with 11 bases in between. This CDR3 reads CASSSWTVSYNEQFF. The DNA for the CDR3 is TGTGCCAGCAGCTCCTGGACAGTTTCCTACAATGAGCAGTTCTTC.

This clonotype was detected ten times or more. J is TRBJ2-7 and V is TRBV5-1; weak D call: TRBD1 (6 bases). Germline values: CDR1 SGHRS, CDR2 YFSETQ. The CDR3 is 12 residues long. V lost 6 bases and J lost 2, with 9 bases in between. The chain's CDR3 is CASTGDTYEQYF. CDR3 nucleotide sequence: TGCGCCAGCACAGGGGATACCTACGAGCAGTACTTC.

The sample holds many counts of this clonotype. The CDR3 is CASSPRLAGGGTAGELFF. The DNA for the CDR3 is TGTGCCAGCAGCCCCCGACTAGCGGGAGGGGGAACGGCCGGGGAGCTGTTTTTT. The chain combines TRBV2 with TRBJ2-2, with 14 bases matching TRBD2. The junction had 12 bases not matched to a gene; V was cut back by 6 bases and J by 6 bases. CDR1 is SNHLY and CDR2 is FYNNEI in the germline V gene. The CDR3 covers 18 residues.

In its sample, this clonotype was seen many times. The rearrangement uses TRBV4-3 and TRBJ1-3; 8 nucleotides align to TRBD1. This CDR3 comprises 16 residues. Germline assignment: CDR1 LGHNA and CDR2 YSLEER. V lost 0 bases, J lost 3 bases, and 4 bases stayed unmatched. CDR3 in DNA: TGCGCCAGCAGCCAAGATAACAGGGGGATTGGAAACACCATATATTTT. This translates into CASSQDNRGIGNTIYF.

This clonotype has ten or more counts. The chain couples TRBV14 to TRBJ2-5; possible D gene TRBD2, 5 bases. The V gene lost 4 bases and the J gene lost 4 bases, with 13 bases spanning the gap. Germline values: CDR1 SGHDN, CDR2 FVKESK. CDR3 length equals 14 residues. The DNA for the CDR3 is TGTGCCAGCAGCCCTAGACTACCCCCAGAGACCCAGTACTTC. It encodes CASSPRLPPETQYF.

This clonotype has a count of ten or more. V and J are TRBV5-1 and TRBJ2-7, with 8 bases identical to TRBD1. CDR3 length: 15 amino acids. CDR1 and CDR2 (germline): SGHRS, YFSETQ. J lost 4 bases, V lost 4 bases, and 10 bases had no gene match. The DNA for the CDR3 is TGCGCCAGCAGCCCCTGGACAGGGAACCAGTACGAGCAGTACTTC. Translation: CASSPWTGNQYEQYF.

A few counts support this clonotype. This chain joins TRBV24-1 and TRBJ2-7; the D is unclear. The CDR3 extends over 15 amino acids. V was shortened by 3 bases and J by 1 base, with 12 bases between the two germline ends. Germline V gene lookup returns CDR1 KGHDR and CDR2 SFDVKD. The CDR3 is CATSDGSAISYEQYF. The CDR3 DNA is TGTGCCACCAGTGATGGTAGTGCGATATCCTACGAGCAGTACTTC.

This clonotype was recorded at least ten times. V is TRBV29-1 and J is TRBJ1-5; TRBD1 matches at 8 bases. CDR1 is SQVTM and CDR2 is ANQGSEA in the germline V gene. This CDR3 contains 13 residues. V dropped 5 bases and J dropped 5; count of bases not matched to a gene: 5. This CDR3 is CSVQTGGDQPQHF. The DNA for the CDR3 is TGCAGCGTTCAAACAGGGGGAGATCAGCCCCAGCATTTT.

This clonotype occurred many times. This chain's CDR3 is CASSQDRLATDTQYF. CDR3 in DNA: TGTGCCAGCAGCCAAGATAGGCTAGCGACAGATACGCAGTATTTT. This chain links TRBV3-1 with TRBJ2-3; D perhaps matches TRBD2 (6 bases). The V and J ends lost 0 bases and 3 bases respectively, with 10 bases between them. Looked up from germline, CDR1 is LGHDT and CDR2 is YNNKEL (reference sequence). CDR3 length: 15 residues.